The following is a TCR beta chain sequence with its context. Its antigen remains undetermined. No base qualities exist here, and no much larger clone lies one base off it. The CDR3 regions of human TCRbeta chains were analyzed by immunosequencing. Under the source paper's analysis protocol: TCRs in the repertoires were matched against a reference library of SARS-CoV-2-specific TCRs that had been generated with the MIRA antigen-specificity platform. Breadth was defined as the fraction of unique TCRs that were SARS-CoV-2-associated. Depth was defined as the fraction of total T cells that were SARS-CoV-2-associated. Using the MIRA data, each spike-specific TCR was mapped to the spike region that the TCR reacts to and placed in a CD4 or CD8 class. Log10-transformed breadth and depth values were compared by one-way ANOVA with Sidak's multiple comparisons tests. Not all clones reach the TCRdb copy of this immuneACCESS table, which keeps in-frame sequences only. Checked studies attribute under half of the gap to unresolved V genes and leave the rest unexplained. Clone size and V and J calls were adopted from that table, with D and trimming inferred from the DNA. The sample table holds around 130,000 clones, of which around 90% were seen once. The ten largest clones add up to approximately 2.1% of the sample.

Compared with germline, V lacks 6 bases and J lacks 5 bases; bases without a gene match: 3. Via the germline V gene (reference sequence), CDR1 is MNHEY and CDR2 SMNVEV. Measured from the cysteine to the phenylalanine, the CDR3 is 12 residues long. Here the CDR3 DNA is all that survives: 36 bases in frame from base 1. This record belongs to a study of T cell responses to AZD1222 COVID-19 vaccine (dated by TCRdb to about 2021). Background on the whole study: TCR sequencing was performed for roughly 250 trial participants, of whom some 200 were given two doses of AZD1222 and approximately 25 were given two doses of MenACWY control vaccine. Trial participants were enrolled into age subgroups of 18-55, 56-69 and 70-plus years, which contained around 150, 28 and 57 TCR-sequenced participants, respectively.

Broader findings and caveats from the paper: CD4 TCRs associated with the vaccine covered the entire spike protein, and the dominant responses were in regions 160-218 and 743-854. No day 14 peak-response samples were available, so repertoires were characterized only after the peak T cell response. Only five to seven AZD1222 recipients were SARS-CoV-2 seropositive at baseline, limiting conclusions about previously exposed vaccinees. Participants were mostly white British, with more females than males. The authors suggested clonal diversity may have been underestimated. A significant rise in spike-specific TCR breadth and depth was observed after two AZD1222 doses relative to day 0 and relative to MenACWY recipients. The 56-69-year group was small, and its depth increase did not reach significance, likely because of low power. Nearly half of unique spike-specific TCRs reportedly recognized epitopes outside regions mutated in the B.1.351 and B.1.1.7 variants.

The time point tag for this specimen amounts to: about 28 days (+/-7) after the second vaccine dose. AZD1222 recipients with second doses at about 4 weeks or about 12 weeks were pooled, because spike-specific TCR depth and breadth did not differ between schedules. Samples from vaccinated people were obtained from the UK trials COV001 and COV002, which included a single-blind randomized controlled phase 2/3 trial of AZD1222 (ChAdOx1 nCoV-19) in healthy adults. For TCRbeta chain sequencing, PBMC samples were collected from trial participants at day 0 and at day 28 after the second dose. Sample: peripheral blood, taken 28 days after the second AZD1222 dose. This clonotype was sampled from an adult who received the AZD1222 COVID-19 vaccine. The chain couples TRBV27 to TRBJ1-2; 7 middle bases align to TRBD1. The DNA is TGTGCCAGCAGACGGACAGGATATGGCTACACCTTC. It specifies CASRRTGYGYTF.